Listed below are T cell receptor beta chains from one sample, sequenced in a study of blood T cell repertoires in COVID-19. TCRdb keeps only in-frame clones here, not all; method: immunoSEQ multiplex PCR. Of approximately 500,000 clones in the sample, 70% to 90% were seen once. The sequenced sample consisted of PBMCs or T cells enriched from blood (not recorded which). The receptors shown here come from a woman aged 35 to 49 who had recovered from COVID-19. Each CDR3 is given with its conserved first and last residue. D genes are given only for firm matches. Clone size is not always given. Where it is, it says once, few, many or a class for expanded clones.

clone_size j_call v_call d_call cdr3_aa cdr3_nt
. TRBJ1-6 TRBV10-3 TRBD1 CAISSGTGPSPLHF TGTGCCATCAGCTCCGGGACAGGGCCATCACCCCTCCACTTT
. TRBJ2-5 TRBV7-8 TRBD2 CATSLAGGRETQYF TGTGCCACATCCCTAGCGGGAGGTCGGGAGACCCAGTACTTC
. TRBJ1-1 TRBV3-1/TRBV3-2 . CASSQVNRENTEAFF TGTGCCAGCAGCCAAGTCAACAGGGAGAACACTGAAGCTTTCTTT
. TRBJ1-6 TRBV7-9 . CASSSGVSYNSPLHF TGTGCCAGCAGCTCGGGGGTCTCCTATAATTCACCCCTCCACTTT
. TRBJ1-1 TRBV25-1 . CASQGAGMRDEAFF TGTGCCAGTCAAGGGGCAGGAATGCGTGATGAAGCTTTCTTT
. TRBJ1-2 TRBV4-3 TRBD1 CASSPGQLTLGYTF TGCGCCAGCAGCCCGGGACAGCTGACCCTCGGCTACACCTTC
. TRBJ1-2 TRBV19 . CASSIQGIYGYTF TGTGCCAGTAGTATTCAGGGGATCTATGGCTACACCTTC
. TRBJ2-7 TRBV18 . CASSPYRGATYEQYF TGTGCCAGCTCACCTTACCGTGGAGCCACCTACGAGCAGTACTTC
. TRBJ1-3 TRBV29-1 . CSVEGVGEWRNTIYF TGCAGCGTTGAGGGAGTCGGGGAATGGCGAAACACCATATATTTT
. TRBJ1-1 TRBV18 . CASIWTLGSEAFF TGTGCCAGTATATGGACACTCGGTTCTGAAGCTTTCTTT
. TRBJ2-5 TRBV19 TRBD2 CASSKTPGLATGETQYF TGTGCCAGTAGTAAGACTCCGGGACTAGCTACGGGAGAGACCCAGTACTTC
. TRBJ2-1 TRBV10-2 . CASSPPGGYEQFF TGCGCCAGCAGCCCCCCTGGGGGCTATGAGCAGTTCTTC
few TRBJ1-6 TRBV30 . CAWSGGVRYNSPLHF TGTGCCTGGAGTGGGGGGGTCAGGTATAATTCACCCCTCCACTTT
. TRBJ2-7 TRBV16 TRBD2 CASSLKGTSVSHEQYF TGTGCCAGCAGCCTCAAAGGGACTAGCGTAAGCCACGAGCAGTACTTC
. TRBJ1-2 TRBV5-1 . CASSPETVRNGYGYTF TGCGCCAGCAGCCCGGAGACAGTGAGGAATGGCTATGGCTACACCTTC
once TRBJ1-2 TRBV5-1 . CASSLGPEVSSGYTF TGCGCCAGCAGCTTGGGGCCAGAAGTTAGCTCTGGCTACACCTTC
. TRBJ2-3 TRBV27 TRBD1 CASSSLTGPQYF TGTGCCAGCAGTTCCCTGACAGGGCCGCAGTATTTT
. TRBJ1-5 TRBV4-3 . CASSQDVRQPQHF TGCGCCAGCAGCCAAGACGTGCGTCAGCCCCAGCATTTT
few TRBJ1-1 TRBV4-2 TRBD1 CASSQDSAGTGGTEAFF TGTGCCAGCAGCCAAGATAGTGCAGGGACAGGGGGCACTGAAGCTTTCTTT
. TRBJ2-7 TRBV2 TRBD1 CASSPDRGYEQYF TGTGCCAGCAGCCCGGACAGGGGCTACGAGCAGTACTTC
. TRBJ2-1 TRBV11-3 TRBD2 CASSLGLAGGIHEQFF TGTGCCAGCAGCTTAGGGCTAGCGGGAGGTATACATGAGCAGTTCTTC
. TRBJ2-2 TRBV7-9 TRBD2 CASSFEAGASFGELFF TGTGCCAGCAGCTTCGAAGCGGGAGCCAGCTTCGGGGAGCTGTTTTTT
. TRBJ2-5 TRBV7-8 . CASSLQDPPQTQYF TGTGCCAGCAGCCTACAGGACCCCCCGCAGACCCAGTACTTC
. TRBJ2-2 TRBV25-1 . CASSGPPTSGDTGELFF TGTGCCAGCAGTGGACCTCCGACCAGCGGAGACACCGGGGAGCTGTTTTTT
. TRBJ2-1 TRBV7-9 TRBD2 CASSPLGLAGYYNEQFF TGTGCCAGCAGCCCTCTTGGACTAGCGGGTTACTACAATGAGCAGTTCTTC
. TRBJ2-7 TRBV11-2 TRBD1 CASSPDRENEQYF TGTGCCAGCAGCCCTGACAGGGAGAACGAGCAGTACTTC
. TRBJ2-1 TRBV29-1 TRBD2 CSVEDSGKAYNEQFF TGCAGCGTGGAAGATAGCGGGAAGGCCTACAATGAGCAGTTCTTC
few TRBJ1-6 TRBV19 . CASSIPAGYNSPLHF TGTGCCAGTAGTATCCCGGCGGGATATAATTCACCCCTCCACTTT
. TRBJ2-3 TRBV10-3 TRBD2 CAIKPGLEDTQYF TGTGCCATCAAACCCGGACTAGAGGATACGCAGTATTTT
many TRBJ1-2 TRBV10-2 . CASSESWGRSYGYTF TGCGCCAGCAGTGAGTCTTGGGGGAGGAGCTATGGCTACACCTTC
. TRBJ2-1 TRBV27 . CASSGLGGNEQFF TGTGCCAGCAGTGGTTTGGGGGGCAATGAGCAGTTCTTC
. TRBJ1-1 TRBV19 . CASSPRGGGNTEAFF TGTGCCAGTAGCCCTAGGGGGGGTGGGAACACTGAAGCTTTCTTT
. TRBJ2-2 TRBV18 . CASSPQGAGELFF TGTGCCAGCTCACCACAGGGAGCCGGGGAGCTGTTTTTT
. TRBJ2-3 TRBV18 . CASSPAATADTQYF TGTGCCAGCTCACCTGCGGCTACCGCAGATACGCAGTATTTT
. TRBJ2-7 TRBV28 TRBD2 CASSLWGTSGYEQYF TGTGCCAGCAGTTTATGGGGGACTAGCGGGTACGAGCAGTACTTC
. TRBJ2-1 TRBV4-3 . CASSQGSDRKGLAEQFF TGCGCCAGCAGCCAAGGATCGGACAGAAAGGGATTGGCGGAGCAGTTCTTC
. TRBJ2-5 TRBV4-3 TRBD2 CASSQDPLAGVWGETQYF TGCGCCAGCAGCCAAGATCCACTAGCGGGAGTATGGGGAGAGACCCAGTACTTC
. TRBJ1-2 TRBV12-3/TRBV12-4 . CASSLSPTYGYTF TGTGCCAGCAGTTTGAGTCCTACCTATGGCTACACCTTC
. TRBJ1-1 TRBV3-1/TRBV3-2 . CASSRNRQMNTEAFF TGTGCCAGCAGCCGCAACAGACAAATGAACACTGAAGCTTTCTTT
. TRBJ1-5 TRBV7-2 . CASSLAGRSNQPQHF TGTGCCAGCAGCTTAGCGGGGAGGAGCAATCAGCCCCAGCATTTT
. TRBJ2-7 TRBV11-3 . CASSWTFGVYEQYF TGTGCCAGCAGCTGGACTTTTGGGGTCTACGAGCAGTACTTC
. TRBJ2-2 TRBV24-1 . CATSDYGGQYRELFF TGTGCCACCAGTGATTACGGGGGGCAGTACCGGGAGCTGTTTTTT
. TRBJ1-2 TRBV2 . CASNLLGPARGGYTF TGTGCCAGCAACCTCTTGGGCCCAGCCCGGGGTGGCTACACCTTC
. TRBJ2-2 TRBV19 TRBD2 CASSTSAGARTGELFF TGTGCCAGTAGTACGTCAGCGGGAGCCCGGACCGGGGAGCTGTTTTTT
. TRBJ2-7 TRBV11-2 TRBD2 CASSPYSGRALDEQYF TGTGCCAGCAGCCCATATAGCGGGAGGGCCCTCGACGAGCAGTACTTC
once TRBJ2-3 TRBV5-1 TRBD2 CASSFAGVGTDTQYF TGCGCCAGCAGCTTCGCGGGAGTCGGCACAGATACGCAGTATTTT
. TRBJ2-4 TRBV7-9 TRBD1 CASSVMTGTYF TGTGCCAGCAGCGTAATGACAGGGACCTACTTC
. TRBJ2-3 TRBV6-5 TRBD2 CASRLAGDADTQYF TGTGCCAGTAGACTAGCGGGAGACGCAGATACGCAGTATTTT
. TRBJ1-1 TRBV12-3/TRBV12-4 TRBD1 CASSLDRADAFF TGTGCCAGCAGTTTGGACAGGGCAGACGCTTTCTTT
. TRBJ1-4 TRBV5-1 TRBD1 CASSPQGATNEKLFF TGCGCCAGCAGCCCACAGGGGGCAACTAATGAAAAACTGTTTTTT
. TRBJ1-1 TRBV7-9 . CASSTQTDLNTEAFF TGTGCCAGCAGCACCCAGACAGATTTGAACACTGAAGCTTTCTTT
once TRBJ2-1 TRBV5-6 . CASSYYNEQFF TGTGCCAGCAGTTATTACAATGAGCAGTTCTTC
once TRBJ2-7 TRBV5-1 TRBD2 CASSPPQREGYEQYF TGCGCCAGCAGCCCACCGCAGCGGGAGGGCTACGAGCAGTACTTC
. TRBJ1-6 TRBV7-9 . CASTPLGVINSPLHF TGTGCCAGCACCCCTTTAGGGGTAATTAATTCACCCCTCCACTTT
. TRBJ1-1 TRBV11-2 . CASRYREGTNTEAFF TGTGCCAGCAGGTACAGGGAGGGGACGAACACTGAAGCTTTCTTT
. TRBJ2-2 TRBV18 TRBD2 CASLTAPAGAGGELFF TGTGCCAGCCTCACCGCCCCAGCGGGGGCTGGCGGGGAGCTGTTTTTT
. TRBJ1-3 TRBV6-1 . CASSERQIDTIYF TGTGCCAGCAGTGAAAGACAGATTGACACCATATATTTT